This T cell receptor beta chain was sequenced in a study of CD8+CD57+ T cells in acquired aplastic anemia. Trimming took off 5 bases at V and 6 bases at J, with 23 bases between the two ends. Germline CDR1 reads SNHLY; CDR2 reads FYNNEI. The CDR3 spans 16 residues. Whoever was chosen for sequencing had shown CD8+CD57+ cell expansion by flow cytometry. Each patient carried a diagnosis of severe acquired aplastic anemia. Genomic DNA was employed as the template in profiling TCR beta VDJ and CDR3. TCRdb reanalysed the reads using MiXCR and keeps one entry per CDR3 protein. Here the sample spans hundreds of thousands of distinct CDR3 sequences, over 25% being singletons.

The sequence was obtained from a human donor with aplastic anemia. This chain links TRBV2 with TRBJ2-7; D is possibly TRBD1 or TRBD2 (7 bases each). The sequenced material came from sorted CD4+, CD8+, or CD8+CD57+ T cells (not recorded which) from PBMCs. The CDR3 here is CASSYRSAGGDGEQYF. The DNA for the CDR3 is TGTGCCAGCAGTTATCGTTCGGCAGGGGGGGACGGCGAGCAGTACTTC.